A selection of T cell receptor beta chains follows, all from one sample in a study of STAT3 mutations in large granular lymphocyte leukemia. Data came from immunoSEQ multiplex PCR; TCRdb stores just in-frame clones and leaves some out. Of over 25,000 clones listed, 86% are singletons. Sequencing input: peripheral blood mononuclear cells. These receptors were obtained from a man aged 55 to 70 with T-cell large granular lymphocyte leukemia. Some clones in this sample may be carry-over from other donors' samples. Both conserved end residues are part of each CDR3. Fields, in order: V gene, D gene, J gene, clone size, CDR3 DNA, CDR3 protein. The D gene is left open where the match is weak. Clone size, where shown, is once, few, many, or a class for clones that have expanded.

V gene: TRBV25-1; D gene: .; J gene: TRBJ1-6; clone size: .; CDR3 DNA: TGTGCCAGCAGCCAGGATAACCGGGGTTCACCCCTCCACTTT; CDR3 protein: CASSQDNRGSPLHF
V gene: TRBV6-6; D gene: TRBD1; J gene: TRBJ1-5; clone size: once; CDR3 DNA: TGTGCCAGCAAACAGGGGGCGTGGAGCAATCAGCCCCAGCATTTT; CDR3 protein: CASKQGAWSNQPQHF
V gene: TRBV6-5; D gene: .; J gene: TRBJ1-2; clone size: .; CDR3 DNA: TGTGCCAGCAGTTACCGAAACCAAGACTATGGCTACACCTTC; CDR3 protein: CASSYRNQDYGYTF
V gene: TRBV18; D gene: TRBD1; J gene: TRBJ1-1; clone size: once; CDR3 DNA: TGTGCCAGCTCACAGGGGGCGTTCGGCATGAACACTGAAGCTTTCTTT; CDR3 protein: CASSQGAFGMNTEAFF
V gene: TRBV2; D gene: .; J gene: TRBJ1-1; clone size: .; CDR3 DNA: TGTGCCAGCAGGGTGACAGAGTTGAACACTGAAGCTTTCTTT; CDR3 protein: CASRVTELNTEAFF
V gene: TRBV7-7; D gene: TRBD2; J gene: TRBJ2-1; clone size: .; CDR3 DNA: TGTGCTAGCAGCCGACTAGCGGCTAACAATGAGCAGTTCTTC; CDR3 protein: CASSRLAANNEQFF
V gene: TRBV6-5; D gene: .; J gene: TRBJ1-1; clone size: .; CDR3 DNA: TGTGCCAGCAGTAAAGGGGGAGCTTTCTTT; CDR3 protein: CASSKGGAFF
V gene: TRBV5-1; D gene: .; J gene: TRBJ1-1; clone size: .; CDR3 DNA: TGCGCCAGCAGCTTGGGGGCAGGGGCTCTCATAAAGAACACTGAAGCTTTCTTT; CDR3 protein: CASSLGAGALIKNTEAFF
V gene: TRBV2; D gene: TRBD1; J gene: TRBJ1-2; clone size: .; CDR3 DNA: TGTGCCAGCACCGGGGGACAGGGCGGAATTGGTGGCTACACCTTC; CDR3 protein: CASTGGQGGIGGYTF
V gene: TRBV28; D gene: .; J gene: TRBJ2-7; clone size: .; CDR3 DNA: TGTGCCAGCAGTTCGGACTATCCCTACGAGCAGTACTTC; CDR3 protein: CASSSDYPYEQYF
V gene: TRBV6-1; D gene: TRBD2; J gene: TRBJ2-5; clone size: .; CDR3 DNA: TGTGCCAGCAGTGAATTAGGGGCTAGCGGGAGTAGAGAGACCCAGTACTTC; CDR3 protein: CASSELGASGSRETQYF
V gene: TRBV29-1; D gene: .; J gene: TRBJ2-7; clone size: once; CDR3 DNA: TGCAGCGTTGAAGTCGGGGGCGAAGTGGGGGAGCAGTACTTC; CDR3 protein: CSVEVGGEVGEQYF
V gene: TRBV7-9; D gene: TRBD2; J gene: TRBJ2-1; clone size: .; CDR3 DNA: TGTGCCAGCAGCTTAACGGCTAGCGGGAGATTCAAGTTCTTC; CDR3 protein: CASSLTASGRFKFF
V gene: TRBV4-1; D gene: .; J gene: TRBJ2-3; clone size: .; CDR3 DNA: TGCGCCAGCAGCCACCTGGGACTCAAGCCCCCCGATACGCAGTATTTT; CDR3 protein: CASSHLGLKPPDTQYF
V gene: TRBV5-6; D gene: TRBD2; J gene: TRBJ2-3; clone size: .; CDR3 DNA: TGTGCCAGCAGCCACCCACCCCTAGCGGGAGATGTCACAGATACGCAGTATTTT; CDR3 protein: CASSHPPLAGDVTDTQYF
V gene: TRBV27; D gene: .; J gene: TRBJ2-3; clone size: .; CDR3 DNA: TGTGCCAGCAGTTTTAAAGGCAGAACTAGCACAGATACGCAGTATTTT; CDR3 protein: CASSFKGRTSTDTQYF
V gene: TRBV25-1; D gene: TRBD1; J gene: TRBJ2-7; clone size: .; CDR3 DNA: TGTGCCAGTACAGGGGGGACCAACCTCTGGGAGCAGTACTTC; CDR3 protein: CASTGGTNLWEQYF
V gene: TRBV20-1; D gene: .; J gene: TRBJ1-2; clone size: .; CDR3 DNA: TGCAGTGCGACGGATAGCTATGGCTACACCTTC; CDR3 protein: CSATDSYGYTF
V gene: TRBV6-1; D gene: .; J gene: TRBJ1-5; clone size: .; CDR3 DNA: TGTGCCAGCAGTGAAGCGCAGCGGCAGCCCCAGCATTTT; CDR3 protein: CASSEAQRQPQHF
V gene: TRBV30; D gene: TRBD1; J gene: TRBJ1-6; clone size: once; CDR3 DNA: TGTGCCTGGAGGCCCCCGGGACAGGGGAGGTCACCCCTCCACTTT; CDR3 protein: CAWRPPGQGRSPLHF
V gene: TRBV6-5; D gene: .; J gene: TRBJ2-5; clone size: .; CDR3 DNA: TGTGCCAGCAGTTATTCAAGAGGGGAGACCCAGTACTTC; CDR3 protein: CASSYSRGETQYF
V gene: TRBV18; D gene: .; J gene: TRBJ2-6; clone size: .; CDR3 DNA: TGTGCCAGCTCTTCAGACCGCGCGGGGGCCAACGTCCTGACTTTC; CDR3 protein: CASSSDRAGANVLTF
V gene: TRBV10-3; D gene: TRBD1; J gene: TRBJ2-7; clone size: .; CDR3 DNA: TGTGCCATCAGCGGCCGGGACAGGACCTCCTACGAGCAGTACTTC; CDR3 protein: CAISGRDRTSYEQYF
V gene: TRBV5-4; D gene: TRBD2; J gene: TRBJ2-2; clone size: .; CDR3 DNA: TGTGCCAGCAGCTCCGGGACTAGGGTAACCGGGGAGCTGTTTTTT; CDR3 protein: CASSSGTRVTGELFF
V gene: TRBV5-4; D gene: .; J gene: TRBJ1-6; clone size: .; CDR3 DNA: TGTGCCAGCAGCAGACCCCCACCCGACAATTCACCCCTCCACTTT; CDR3 protein: CASSRPPPDNSPLHF
V gene: TRBV2; D gene: .; J gene: TRBJ2-7; clone size: .; CDR3 DNA: TGTGCCAGCAGTGTTGCGGGACACGAGCAGTACTTC; CDR3 protein: CASSVAGHEQYF
V gene: TRBV5-1; D gene: .; J gene: TRBJ1-2; clone size: few; CDR3 DNA: TGCGCCAGCAGCTTTGGACAGACCTATGGCTACACCTTC; CDR3 protein: CASSFGQTYGYTF
V gene: TRBV19; D gene: TRBD1; J gene: TRBJ1-4; clone size: .; CDR3 DNA: TGTGCCAGAATTAGGCTGGTAGGGGACAGGGGGCCTTCAACTAATGAAAAACTGTTTTTT; CDR3 protein: CARIRLVGDRGPSTNEKLFF
V gene: TRBV5-1; D gene: .; J gene: TRBJ1-1; clone size: .; CDR3 DNA: TGCGCCAGCAGCTTGGAGGGCAGAAAGGGTGCTGAAGCTTTCTTT; CDR3 protein: CASSLEGRKGAEAFF
V gene: TRBV19; D gene: .; J gene: TRBJ2-6; clone size: .; CDR3 DNA: TGTGCCAGTAGTTCCGACGGGGCTGGGGCCAACGTCCTGACTTTC; CDR3 protein: CASSSDGAGANVLTF
V gene: TRBV30; D gene: TRBD2; J gene: TRBJ2-1; clone size: .; CDR3 DNA: TGTGCCTGGAATCGGGGGGTCGGGAACAATGAGCAGTTCTTC; CDR3 protein: CAWNRGVGNNEQFF
V gene: TRBV5-6; D gene: .; J gene: TRBJ1-2; clone size: .; CDR3 DNA: TGTGCCAGCAGCTTGGGGCAGGAGCCCTATGGCTACACCTTC; CDR3 protein: CASSLGQEPYGYTF
V gene: TRBV2; D gene: .; J gene: TRBJ2-3; clone size: .; CDR3 DNA: TGTGCCAGCAATCCAGCCTATTCAGATACGCAGTATTTT; CDR3 protein: CASNPAYSDTQYF
V gene: TRBV6-5; D gene: .; J gene: TRBJ2-5; clone size: once; CDR3 DNA: TGTGCCAGCAGTCCCCAGGTGGCTCAACGAAAGACCCAGTACTTC; CDR3 protein: CASSPQVAQRKTQYF
V gene: TRBV5-1; D gene: TRBD1; J gene: TRBJ1-2; clone size: few; CDR3 DNA: TGCGCCAGCAGCTTGTCCCAGCAGGGGGATGGCTACACCTTC; CDR3 protein: CASSLSQQGDGYTF
V gene: TRBV5-1; D gene: .; J gene: TRBJ2-5; clone size: .; CDR3 DNA: TGCGCCAGCAGCTCGGGGACTTACCAAGAGACCCAGTACTTC; CDR3 protein: CASSSGTYQETQYF
V gene: TRBV9; D gene: TRBD1; J gene: TRBJ2-7; clone size: .; CDR3 DNA: TGTGCCAGCAGCGTAGGTCGGACAGGGCTCTACGAGCAGTACTTC; CDR3 protein: CASSVGRTGLYEQYF
V gene: TRBV19; D gene: .; J gene: TRBJ2-5; clone size: .; CDR3 DNA: TGTGCCACCCGGGCGGAGACCCAGTACTTC; CDR3 protein: CATRAETQYF
V gene: TRBV30; D gene: .; J gene: TRBJ1-1; clone size: .; CDR3 DNA: TGTGCCTGGAGTGTACTGGGGGGGTCGGGGACTGAAGCTTTCTTT; CDR3 protein: CAWSVLGGSGTEAFF
V gene: TRBV5-8; D gene: .; J gene: TRBJ2-7; clone size: .; CDR3 DNA: TGTGCCAGCACCCCCCGGGGCCTCTCCTACGAGCAGTACTTC; CDR3 protein: CASTPRGLSYEQYF
V gene: TRBV28; D gene: .; J gene: TRBJ2-5; clone size: .; CDR3 DNA: TGTGCCAGCAGTCTCGGGGGGCTTTGGTCCCAAGAGACCCAGTACTTC; CDR3 protein: CASSLGGLWSQETQYF
V gene: TRBV6-5; D gene: .; J gene: TRBJ2-7; clone size: .; CDR3 DNA: TGTGCCAGCAGTTACTTTGGGGGACAACGGGGCGAGCAGTACTTC; CDR3 protein: CASSYFGGQRGEQYF
V gene: TRBV5-1; D gene: .; J gene: TRBJ1-1; clone size: medium-sized; CDR3 DNA: TGCGCCAGCAACCCAGCCGTTAACACTGAAGCTTTCTTT; CDR3 protein: CASNPAVNTEAFF
V gene: TRBV5-1; D gene: TRBD2; J gene: TRBJ2-7; clone size: .; CDR3 DNA: TGCGCCAGCAGCTTGGACCCTGGCGGGAGGGCCAACGAGCAGTACTTC; CDR3 protein: CASSLDPGGRANEQYF
V gene: TRBV18; D gene: .; J gene: TRBJ1-2; clone size: once; CDR3 DNA: TGTGCCAGCTCACTCGCCGACGGGCACTATGGCTACACCTTC; CDR3 protein: CASSLADGHYGYTF
V gene: TRBV7-9; D gene: .; J gene: TRBJ2-3; clone size: .; CDR3 DNA: TGTGCCAGCAGCTACACCATAACAGATACGCAGTATTTT; CDR3 protein: CASSYTITDTQYF
V gene: TRBV7-9; D gene: .; J gene: TRBJ1-5; clone size: .; CDR3 DNA: TGTGCCAGCAGCCGAACGGGGGATAGCAATCAGCCCCAGCATTTT; CDR3 protein: CASSRTGDSNQPQHF
V gene: TRBV5-1; D gene: .; J gene: TRBJ2-3; clone size: once; CDR3 DNA: TGCGCCAGCAGCCCCGCCGGCTTTTCTCCAGATACGCAGTATTTT; CDR3 protein: CASSPAGFSPDTQYF
V gene: TRBV30; D gene: TRBD2; J gene: TRBJ2-7; clone size: .; CDR3 DNA: TGTGCCTGGAGTGGACGTCTCGAGCGGGGCTCCTACGAGCAGTACTTC; CDR3 protein: CAWSGRLERGSYEQYF
V gene: TRBV29-1; D gene: .; J gene: TRBJ2-7; clone size: .; CDR3 DNA: TGCAGCGTTGACGGGTTAGGGGGCTCCTACGAGCAGTACTTC; CDR3 protein: CSVDGLGGSYEQYF
V gene: TRBV5-4; D gene: .; J gene: TRBJ2-7; clone size: .; CDR3 DNA: TGTGCCAGCAGCATTCCGGGTCCCATCTACGAGCAGTACTTC; CDR3 protein: CASSIPGPIYEQYF
V gene: TRBV5-1; D gene: .; J gene: TRBJ1-2; clone size: .; CDR3 DNA: TGCGCCAGCAGCTTGGAGGCAATGGGGTATGGCTACACCTTC; CDR3 protein: CASSLEAMGYGYTF
V gene: TRBV19; D gene: TRBD1; J gene: TRBJ1-2; clone size: .; CDR3 DNA: TGTGCCAGTACCTCCAGGGGGAGGTATGGCTACACCTTC; CDR3 protein: CASTSRGRYGYTF
V gene: TRBV5-1; D gene: .; J gene: TRBJ2-2; clone size: .; CDR3 DNA: TGCGCCAGCAGCGCAACAGGGGGGGCCGGGGAGCTGTTTTTT; CDR3 protein: CASSATGGAGELFF
V gene: TRBV7-2; D gene: TRBD2; J gene: TRBJ2-3; clone size: once; CDR3 DNA: TGTGCCAGCAGCCTCGGACTAGCGGGAGGGATGTCTAGCACAGATACGCAGTATTTT; CDR3 protein: CASSLGLAGGMSSTDTQYF
V gene: TRBV7-2; D gene: .; J gene: TRBJ2-5; clone size: .; CDR3 DNA: TGTGCCAGCAGCCCCACGGTGGTAAAGACCCAGTACTTC; CDR3 protein: CASSPTVVKTQYF
V gene: TRBV7-9; D gene: .; J gene: TRBJ1-2; clone size: .; CDR3 DNA: TGTGCCAGCAGCTTACCCCAGTTTTATGGCTACACCTTC; CDR3 protein: CASSLPQFYGYTF
V gene: TRBV28; D gene: TRBD1; J gene: TRBJ1-1; clone size: .; CDR3 DNA: TGTGCCAGCAGTTCAGGGGGGTCAGGCCCCAAGACTGAAGCTTTCTTT; CDR3 protein: CASSSGGSGPKTEAFF
V gene: TRBV30; D gene: .; J gene: TRBJ2-3; clone size: once; CDR3 DNA: TGTGCCTGGACAAGAAGCACAGATACGCAGTATTTT; CDR3 protein: CAWTRSTDTQYF